The entry that follows covers one T cell receptor (beta chain) sequence. It has no known antigen specificity. It has no much larger one-base neighbor in the sample; base qualities were not kept. The sample comes from a study of siplizumab effects on memory and regulatory T cells (dated by TCRdb to about 2019). About the study as a whole: The study looked at the effect of siplizumab, an anti-CD2 antibody, on alloreactive T-cell subsets in allogeneic mixed lymphocyte reactions made from human PBMCs.

Beyond this particular receptor, the publication reports: For roughly 80-97% of proliferating CD4+ or CD8+ clones, no naive or memory phenotype could be assigned. Among mappable alloreactive CD4+ clones, an average Treg-derived fraction of roughly 71% was observed with siplizumab, compared with roughly 27% in control reactions. Sequences below about 10^-5 frequency were poorly captured, so only a minor fraction of alloreactive clones could be mapped to unstimulated subsets. Compared with memory T cells, unstimulated naive T cells appeared more diverse, and naive cells seemed to make a substantial contribution to the alloresponse. The cumulative frequency of alloreactive sequences that could be traced back to unstimulated CD4+ memory T cells was significantly reduced by siplizumab. No functional confirmation was obtained for the suppressive function of proliferating Tregs from siplizumab cultures.

Sorted unstimulated T cells and proliferating T cells recovered from mixed lymphocyte reactions were subjected to TCRbeta CDR3 sequencing. Fresh whole blood from about 10 HLA-typed healthy donors served as the source for isolating PBMCs. Library generation was performed with the immunoSEQ multiplex PCR assay. Some 100,000 TCR templates per sample were assayed by the deep sequencing platform. Genomic DNA extracted from sorted T cells was used for TCRbeta CDR3 sequencing. The authors processed their data as follows. Clonal analysis of TCRbeta CDR3 data was done in the R programming language. Unstimulated samples were compared with post-reaction CFSE-low samples to define alloreactive CD4+ and CD8+ clones. By matching sequences to the repertoires of sorted unstimulated Treg and non-Treg cells, each alloreactive CD4+ clone was assigned a regulatory or non-regulatory origin. TCRdb's version of the immuneACCESS table is confined to in-frame rearrangements and falls short of the full clone set. An unresolved V gene accounts for under half of the shortfall where checked; the remainder is of unknown origin. V and J calls plus clone size are reproduced from that table; the DNA served to infer D and trimming. The sample table lists about 91,000 clones, over 85% of them with a count of one. The top ten clones comprise 6.5% of the sample.

The sample taken for sequencing was CD8+ T cells sorted from blood. The TCR comes from a human donor in good health.

The DNA reads as follows: TGTGCCACCAGCAGAGATGGCCTACCCCAGCATTTT. Its product reads: CATSRDGLPQHF. The chain is made from TRBV15 and TRBJ1-5; confidence is insufficient to name the D gene. Counted from cysteine to phenylalanine, this CDR3 has 12 amino acids. Only the CDR3 portion is preserved as DNA: 36 bases, with reading frame beginning at the first base. According to the germline V gene (reference sequence), CDR1 reads LNHNV and CDR2 reads YYDKDF. Between the V and J ends, shortened by 0 bases and 10 bases respectively, the junction contains 7 bases. The CDR3 plus the reference TRBV15 and TRBJ1-5 genes for the other parts give the full variable domain: DAMVIQNPRYQVTQFGKPVTLSCSQTLNHNVMYWYQQKSSQAPKLLFHYYDKDFNNEADTPDNFQSRRPNTSFCFLDIRSPGLGDTAMYLCATSRDGLPQHFGDGTRLSIL.